The 5 T cell receptor beta chains reported below all come from one sample, sequenced in a study of regulatory T cells in long-lasting Graves disease. Assembly of TCR beta libraries relied on iRepertoire HTBI primers together with Arm-PCR of CDR3 regions. TCRdb recomputed calls from the multiplex PCR reads with MiXCR, one row per CDR3 protein. There are some 320,000 distinct CDR3 sequences in the sample; over 15% occur only once, and 38% lies in the top ten. As for time point: newly diagnosed GD, antithyroid drugs for less than 3 months. Researchers made the TCR library from RNA that was extracted from PBMCs. This material consisted of peripheral blood mononuclear cells (PBMCs), taken at new diagnosis, from a patient treated with antithyroid drugs. The origin of the receptors is a female donor with Graves disease.

This clonotype was recorded at least ten times. The chain couples TRBV12-3 or TRBV12-4 to TRBJ1-2; D is undetermined. Between the trimmed V and J ends, which lost 3 bases and 1 base, there was a span of 6 bases. The length of the CDR3 is 13 residues. The CDR3 nucleotides read TGTGCCAGCAGTTTCGGAGATAACTATGGCTACACCTTC. Protein sequence: CASSFGDNYGYTF.

For this clonotype: A single base is all that separates this from a far larger clone, so a read error is likely. This chain links TRBV11-3 with TRBJ2-4; D perhaps matches TRBD2 (6 bases). The better agreement between TRBJ2-1 and the DNA end casts doubt on the J call. Germline assignment: CDR1 SGHNT and CDR2 YENEEA. The CDR3 runs to 14 residues. The DNA of the CDR3 is TGTGCCAGCAGTTTTGGCAGTCCGGACTACGAGCAGTTCTTC. This encodes CASSFGSPDYEQFF.

The sample holds many counts of this clonotype. The chain is built from TRBV5-1 and TRBJ2-1; D remains ambiguous. Germline V CDR1 and CDR2: SGHRS, YFSETQ. This CDR3 has 12 amino acids. The V gene lost 2 bases and the J gene lost 5 bases, with 5 bases spanning the gap. CDR3 nucleotide sequence: TGCGCCAGCAGCTTTAACGACAATGAGCAGTTCTTC. This translates into CASSFNDNEQFF.

The table lists this clonotype with many counts. The V gene is TRBV29-1, the J gene TRBJ2-2, with 10 positions matching TRBD1. This CDR3 comprises 15 residues. With 2 bases clipped from V and 6 bases from J, the junction kept 6 bases outside the gene matches. Germline CDR1 reads SQVTM; CDR2 reads ANQGSEA. The CDR3 here is CSVESGGTGAGELFF. The CDR3 bases are TGCAGCGTTGAATCGGGCGGGACAGGGGCCGGGGAGCTGTTTTTT.

There are a few counts of this clonotype. The V call is TRBV4-1, the J call TRBJ1-1; TRBD1 might be the D (5 bases). Trimming shortened V by 2 bases and J by 1 base, and 14 bases separated the two germline ends. The CDR3 length is 16 residues. From germline, CDR1 is MGHRA and CDR2 YSYEKL. CDR3 loop: CASSQWIGAANTEAFF. The CDR3, as DNA: TGCGCCAGCAGCCAATGGATCGGGGCGGCGAACACTGAAGCTTTCTTT.